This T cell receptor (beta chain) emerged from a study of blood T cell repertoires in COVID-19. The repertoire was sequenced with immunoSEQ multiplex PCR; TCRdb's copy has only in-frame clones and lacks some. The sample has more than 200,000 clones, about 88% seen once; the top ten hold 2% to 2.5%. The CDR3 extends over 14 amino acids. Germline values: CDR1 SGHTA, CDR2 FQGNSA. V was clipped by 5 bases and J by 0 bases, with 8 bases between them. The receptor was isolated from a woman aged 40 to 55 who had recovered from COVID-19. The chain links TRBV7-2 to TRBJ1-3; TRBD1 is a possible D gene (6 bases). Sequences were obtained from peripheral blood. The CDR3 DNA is TGTGCCAGCAGCACAGGGAGCTCTGGAAACACCATATATTTT. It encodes CASSTGSSGNTIYF.